This T cell receptor beta chain was observed in a study of T cells in Graves' hyperthyroidism and ophthalmopathy. The wider study: Peripheral blood was collected at initial diagnosis, before any treatment. Study-level findings and limits: Most thyroid clonotypes expanded above 0.001 were also detected in blood. A 13 V-J model separated ophthalmopathy from stable hyperthyroidism.

Investigators excluded patients with uncontrolled infection, other autoimmune disease, pregnancy or lactation. This clonotype has ten or more counts. Its specificity is not known. CDR1 SGHTA and CDR2 FQGTGA come from the germline V gene. The V end was cut by 5 bases, the J end by 0 bases, with 14 bases between. CDR3 size: 16 residues. The TCR beta CDR3 regions underwent amplification using RNA transcripts as the source. HTBI primers were the set used in a first-round RT-PCR of the TCR CDR3. In TCRdb, the multiplex PCR reads were re-called with MiXCR into one record per CDR3 protein. Of more than 500,000 distinct CDR3 sequences listed, 11% to 15% were seen once; the top ten hold approximately 13%.

The chain is built from TRBV7-3 and TRBJ2-1, with no clear D. This receptor was taken from a woman aged 40 to 55 with Graves' hyperthyroidism. The source material was blood. The CDR3 DNA reads TGTGCCAGCAGCCCTGACTTATCGAGCTCCTACAATGAGCAGTTCTTC. It yields the protein CASSPDLSSSYNEQFF.